These T cell receptor beta chains were read from a single sample in a study of blood T cell repertoires in COVID-19. The table came from immunoSEQ multiplex PCR; TCRdb's copy has only in-frame clones and leaves some out. This table holds 150,000 to 200,000 clones, 86% found once. The sample comprised peripheral blood. The receptor set was obtained from a man aged 45-60 years with active or convalescent COVID-19. Each CDR3 is given with its conserved first and last residue. A D gene is named only where the DNA matches it firmly. Where a row states a size, it is once, few, many or the class of an expanded clone; other rows omit it.

clone_size	v_call	d_call	j_call	cdr3_nt	cdr3_aa
-	TRBV9	TRBD1	TRBJ1-3	TGTGCCAGCAGCGTGGGACAGGGGAACTCTGGAAACACCATATATTTT	CASSVGQGNSGNTIYF
-	TRBV15	-	TRBJ1-1	TGTGCCACCAGCAGCGTTGACAGGTACACTGAAGCTTTCTTT	CATSSVDRYTEAFF
-	TRBV30	TRBD2	TRBJ2-2	TGTGCCTGGAAGGGACTAGCCAACACCGGGGAGCTGTTTTTT	CAWKGLANTGELFF
once	TRBV7-3	TRBD2	TRBJ2-1	TGTGCCAGCAGCTCGGGACTAGCGGGAGGGGATGAGCAGTTCTTC	CASSSGLAGGDEQFF
-	TRBV11-3	TRBD1	TRBJ2-7	TGTGCCAGCAGCCAGGGACAGGGCGACGAGCAGTACTTC	CASSQGQGDEQYF
-	TRBV7-9	-	TRBJ1-4	TGTGCCAGCAGCCTTACTAATGAAAAACTGTTTTTT	CASSLTNEKLFF
-	TRBV4-3	-	TRBJ2-7	TGCGCCAGCAGCCAAGAGTACAGTACCTACGAGCAGTACTTC	CASSQEYSTYEQYF
-	TRBV11-2	-	TRBJ1-1	TGTGCCAGCAGATTAGGGGAGGACACTGAAGCTTTCTTT	CASRLGEDTEAFF
-	TRBV7-3	-	TRBJ2-1	TGTGCCAGCAGTATGGAGGCCGCCGTATTGAATGAGCAGTTCTTC	CASSMEAAVLNEQFF
-	TRBV2	-	TRBJ1-4	TGTGCCGCCGGGGAGGGATTTAATGAAAAACTGTTTTTT	CAAGEGFNEKLFF
-	TRBV12-3/TRBV12-4	-	TRBJ2-2	TGTGCCAGCAGTCGGACAGTTGGCGGGGAGCTGTTTTTT	CASSRTVGGELFF
-	TRBV19	TRBD2	TRBJ2-3	TGTGCCAGTAGTAGGACTAGCGGGGGTGCTTCTCAAGTCACAGATACGCAGTATTTT	CASSRTSGGASQVTDTQYF
few	TRBV29-1	TRBD2	TRBJ2-1	TGCAGCGTTCCCCCTCTAGCGGGAGGTGGGGCTTACAATGAGCAGTTCTTC	CSVPPLAGGGAYNEQFF
-	TRBV19	-	TRBJ1-4	TGTGCCAGTAGTTTCCTCCCAGGGACTACTAATGAAAAACTGTTTTTT	CASSFLPGTTNEKLFF
-	TRBV9	-	TRBJ1-2	TGTGCCAGCAGCCTGGGGGGTCGGGCTAACTATGGCTACACCTTC	CASSLGGRANYGYTF
once	TRBV6-5	TRBD1	TRBJ2-7	TGTGCCACGAAGTCGGGACAGTTCGGCGAGCAGTACTTC	CATKSGQFGEQYF
-	TRBV6-5	-	TRBJ1-1	TGTGCCAGCAGACCCTCCTCAGAGGGATCAGCTTTCTTT	CASRPSSEGSAFF
-	TRBV19	-	TRBJ1-1	TGTGCCAGTACCTCTATTGATTATAGGACAAACACTGAAGCTTTCTTT	CASTSIDYRTNTEAFF
-	TRBV9	-	TRBJ2-7	TGTGCCAGCAGCGCAGGCCCGCGGGGAAGCTCCTACGAGCAGTACTTC	CASSAGPRGSSYEQYF
-	TRBV4-2	TRBD2	TRBJ2-7	TGTGCCAGCAGCCAAGATTCTAGCGGGGGGGCCTACGAGCAGTACTTC	CASSQDSSGGAYEQYF
-	TRBV18	-	TRBJ1-1	TGTGCCAGCTCACCATCGACAGCTGCTGAAGCTTTCTTT	CASSPSTAAEAFF
-	TRBV19	-	TRBJ1-1	TGTGCCTCCACCCAGGCGCTGAACACTGAAGCTTTCTTT	CASTQALNTEAFF